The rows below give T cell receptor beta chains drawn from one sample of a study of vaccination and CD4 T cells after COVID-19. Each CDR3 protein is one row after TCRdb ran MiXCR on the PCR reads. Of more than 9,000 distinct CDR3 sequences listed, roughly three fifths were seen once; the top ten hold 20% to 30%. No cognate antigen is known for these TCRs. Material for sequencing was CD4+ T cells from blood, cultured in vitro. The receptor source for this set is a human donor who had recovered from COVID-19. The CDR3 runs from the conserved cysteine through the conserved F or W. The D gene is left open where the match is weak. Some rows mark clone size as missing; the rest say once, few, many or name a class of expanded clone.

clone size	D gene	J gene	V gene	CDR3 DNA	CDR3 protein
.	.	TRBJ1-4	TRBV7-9	TGTGCCAGCAGCTCTAGACGGAATAATGAAAAACTGTTTTTT	CASSSRRNNEKLFF
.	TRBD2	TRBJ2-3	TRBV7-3	TGTGCCAGCAGCTCCTCCGGGACTAGCACCACAGATACGCAGTATTTT	CASSSSGTSTTDTQYF
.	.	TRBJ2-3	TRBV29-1	TGCACCTTCGCCGGTCTAGCTAGCACAGATACGCAGTATTTT	CTFAGLASTDTQYF
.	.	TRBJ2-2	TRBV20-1	TGCAGTGCTAAGATGCGGCAAAACACCGGGGAGCTGTTTTTT	CSAKMRQNTGELFF
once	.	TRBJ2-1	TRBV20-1	TGCAGTGTCTCCCGTGTGGGGCTATCCTACAATGAGCAGTTCTTC	CSVSRVGLSYNEQFF
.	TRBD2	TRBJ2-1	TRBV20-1	TGCAGTGCCGTAGCGGGAGTAGGATACAATGAGCAGTTCTTC	CSAVAGVGYNEQFF
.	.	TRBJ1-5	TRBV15	TGTGCCACCAGCAGAGATATGGTGGGCCAGCCCCAGCATTTT	CATSRDMVGQPQHF
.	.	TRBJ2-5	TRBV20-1	TGCAGTGCTAGAGATTTAGGTAAACAAGAGACCCAGTACTTC	CSARDLGKQETQYF
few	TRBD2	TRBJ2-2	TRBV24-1	TGTGCCACCAGTGATCTAGCGGGAGGTGAGACCGGGGAGCTGTTTTTT	CATSDLAGGETGELFF
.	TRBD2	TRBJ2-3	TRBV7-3	TGTGCCAGCAGCTTAATGGGACTAGCGGGAGAGGTAGATACGCAGTATTTT	CASSLMGLAGEVDTQYF
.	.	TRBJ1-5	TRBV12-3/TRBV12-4	TGTGCCAGCAGTCAGGGGCCGAATCAGCCCCAGCATTTT	CASSQGPNQPQHF
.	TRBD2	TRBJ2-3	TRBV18	TGTGCCAGCTCCCCCAGGACTAGATCAGATACGCAGTATTTT	CASSPRTRSDTQYF
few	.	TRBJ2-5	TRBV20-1	TGCAGTGCCGATCCGGGAACCCAAGAGACCCAGTACTTC	CSADPGTQETQYF
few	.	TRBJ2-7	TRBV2	TGTGCCAGCAGTGGATGGGCAGAAACCTACGAGCAGTACTTC	CASSGWAETYEQYF
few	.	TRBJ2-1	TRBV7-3	TGTGCCAGCAGCTTAATTGGGGACACCTCCTACAATGAGCAGTTCTTC	CASSLIGDTSYNEQFF